The 22 T cell receptor beta chains below all came from one sample that was sequenced in a study of T-cell reconstitution after alpha-beta-depleted transplantation in children. Molecular barcoding with unique molecular identifiers was used for the TCRbeta library. TCRdb itself ran the PCR reads through MiXCR, one entry per CDR3 protein. Of about 200,000 distinct CDR3 sequences listed, about 14% are singletons. Sequenced here: PBMCs from the stem cell graft donor, sampled from the stem cell graft. The receptors originated from a human donor who donated a stem cell graft to a child with acute lymphoblastic leukemia.

In its sample, this clonotype was seen many times. The chain links TRBV7-8 to TRBJ2-7; TRBD2 might be the D (7 bases). Germline-derived CDR1 and CDR2 are SGHVS and FQNEAQ. V lost 5 bases and J lost 0, with 20 bases in between. The CDR3 totals 17 residues. CDR3 DNA sequence: TGTGCCAGCAGCCCCAGGGGCGGGAGCTACAGCTCCTACGAGCAGTACTTC. As protein: CASSPRGGSYSSYEQYF. Full variable domain (remainder filled in from reference TRBV7-8 and TRBJ2-7): GAGVSQSPRYKVAKRGQDVALRCDPISGHVSLFWYQQALGQGPEFLTYFQNEAQLDKSGLPSDRFFAERPEGSVSTLKIQRTQQEDSAVYLCASSPRGGSYSSYEQYFGPGTRLTVT.

The rearrangement joins TRBV20-1 to TRBJ2-7; a weak D match, TRBD2 (5 bases). Trimming cost V 6 bases and J 5 bases, with 20 bases left between them. Germline V gives CDR1 DFQATT, CDR2 SNEGSKA (reference sequence). This CDR3 contains 14 residues. This CDR3 is CSAPTPGLPDEQYF. CDR3 bases: TGCAGTGCCCCTACGCCCGGACTCCCCGACGAGCAGTACTTC.

This clonotype was observed a handful of times. The genes are TRBV3-1 and TRBJ2-3; 11 bases align to TRBD2. This CDR3 region has 15 residues. V was pared by 10 bases and J by 4 bases, with 10 bases of the junction left unmatched. Germline V gene data show CDR1 as LGHDT and CDR2 as YNNKEL (reference sequence). The CDR3 sequence: CATSPGTSGADTQYF. CDR3 bases: TGTGCCACCTCCCCCGGGACTAGCGGAGCAGATACGCAGTATTTT.

This clonotype has just a few counts. V usage is TRBV6-2 or TRBV6-3 and J usage is TRBJ2-3, with unresolved D. Trimming removed 4 bases from V and 4 bases from J, with 12 bases in between. This CDR3 contains 14 residues. Germline V lookup: CDR1 MNHEY, CDR2 SVGEGT. DNA of the CDR3: TGTGCCAGCAGTTCGGACGGAGAGGCAGATACGCAGTATTTT. Translation: CASSSDGEADTQYF.

The sample holds many counts of this clonotype. The chain uses TRBV20-1 and TRBJ2-3; 9 bases fit TRBD2. With V trimmed by 2 bases and J by 4 bases, 10 bases remained unmatched. Per germline, CDR1 DFQATT and CDR2 SNEGSKA (reference sequence). The CDR3 consists of 16 residues. The CDR3 region has the DNA TGCAGTGCTAGATTGGATAGCGGGAGTCGGGCAGATACGCAGTATTTT. This gives the protein CSARLDSGSRADTQYF.

This clonotype has a count of ten or more. The chain employs TRBV12-3 or TRBV12-4 and TRBJ2-5; D unresolved. Deletions cut 1 base from V and 5 bases from J, with 5 bases between. This CDR3 is 12 amino acids long. Here the CDR3 reads CASSLGAETQYF. DNA of the CDR3: TGTGCCAGCAGTTTAGGTGCGGAGACCCAGTACTTC.

This clonotype was seen repeatedly, ten times or more. V and J are TRBV5-6 and TRBJ2-1; D perhaps matches TRBD1 (6 bases). The V end was cut by 3 bases, the J end by 0 bases, with 16 bases between. Looked up from germline, CDR1 is SGHDT and CDR2 is YYEEEE. The CDR3 totals 17 residues. The CDR3 reads CASSSRGEMGSYNEQFF. DNA of the CDR3: TGTGCCAGCAGCTCCAGGGGAGAGATGGGCTCCTACAATGAGCAGTTCTTC.

There are many counts of this clonotype. The chain combines TRBV2 with TRBJ2-3, with D uncertain. In germline, CDR1 is SNHLY, CDR2 FYNNEI. V lost 2 bases and J 3 bases, leaving 15 bases between the germline ends. The CDR3 extends over 16 amino acids. The CDR3: CASSEHAGQGTDTQYF. The CDR3 bases are TGTGCCAGCAGTGAACACGCAGGCCAAGGGACAGATACGCAGTATTTT.

Many counts were recorded for this clonotype. V usage is TRBV5-1 and J usage is TRBJ2-7; 9 positions match TRBD1. Germline CDR1 SGHRS, CDR2 YFSETQ. The CDR3 consists of 15 residues. Germline trimming cut 4 bases from V and 1 base from J; bases unmatched to any gene: 6. CDR3 DNA: TGCGCCAGCAGCCCTAACGACAGGGGGTCCTACGAGCAGTACTTC. This encodes CASSPNDRGSYEQYF.

A few counts support this clonotype. The chain is built from TRBV9 and TRBJ1-2, with 9 bases identical to TRBD1. In germline, CDR1 is SGDLS, CDR2 YYNGEE. V dropped 4 bases and J dropped 3; count of bases not matched to a gene: 7. The CDR3 loop spans 15 amino acids. The CDR3 region has the DNA TGTGCCAGCAGCCTAGGACAGGGGACGGACTATGGCTACACCTTC. This codes for CASSLGQGTDYGYTF.

The chain employs TRBV7-2 and TRBJ2-5; 8 bases line up with TRBD2. The CDR3 covers 17 residues. Trimming removed 1 base from V and 2 bases from J; junction bases left unmatched: 9. CDR1 SGHTA and CDR2 FQGNSA come from the germline V gene. The CDR3 sequence is CASSLGSGGPIQETQYF. The CDR3 DNA is TGTGCCAGCAGCTTAGGCTCGGGAGGGCCGATACAAGAGACCCAGTACTTC.

This clonotype showed up just a few times. V usage is TRBV6-1 and J usage is TRBJ1-4, with TRBD1 matching over 8 bases. This CDR3 is 15 amino acids long. Germline V gene sequence: CDR1 MNHNS, CDR2 SASEGT. V shed 5 bases, J shed 7 bases, and the junction held 9 bases outside the gene matches. The CDR3 nucleotides are TGTGCCAGCAGTCTCACAGGGGGGACCGCTGAAAAACTGTTTTTT. This sequence encodes CASSLTGGTAEKLFF.

Many counts were recorded for this clonotype. The V and J genes are TRBV12-3 or TRBV12-4 and TRBJ1-5, with TRBD1 matching 10 bases. V was clipped by 9 bases and J by 3 bases; unmatched bases: 5. The CDR3 is 14 amino acids. The CDR3 spells CASSGTGANQPQHF. The CDR3 bases are TGTGCCAGTTCCGGGACAGGGGCCAATCAGCCCCAGCATTTT.

This clonotype was counted at least ten times. The chain uses TRBV5-1 and TRBJ2-5; tentatively, D is TRBD1 or TRBD2 (5 bases each). Germline V gene lookup returns CDR1 SGHRS and CDR2 YFSETQ. V was trimmed by 3 bases and J by 5 bases, leaving 14 bases between them. The CDR3 sequence is 14 residues long. CDR3 amino acids: CASSSGRRGETQYF. The CDR3 region has the DNA TGCGCCAGCAGCTCGGGGCGAAGAGGGGAGACCCAGTACTTC.

This clonotype has at least ten counts. The V gene is TRBV4-1, the J gene TRBJ2-1; 11 bases line up with TRBD2. The CDR3 spans 16 residues. After removal of 3 bases from V and 7 bases from J, the junction contained 8 bases not matched to a gene. The germline gives CDR1 MGHRA, CDR2 YSYEKL. CDR3 protein: CASSQYGTSGTNEQFF. The CDR3 DNA reads TGCGCCAGCAGCCAGTACGGGACTAGCGGTACAAATGAGCAGTTCTTC.

This clonotype was counted many times. This chain connects TRBV30 to TRBJ1-2, with D uncertain. CDR1 is GTSNPN, CDR2 SVGIG, per germline (reference sequence). This CDR3 has 13 residues. V gave up 0 bases and J gave up 8 bases, with 13 bases separating them. The CDR3 sequence: CAWSVNRDGGYTF. The DNA for the CDR3 is TGTGCCTGGAGTGTAAATAGGGATGGGGGCTACACCTTC.

CDR3 in amino acids: CSVPGSGANVLTF. The CDR3 nucleotides read TGCAGCGTCCCAGGCTCTGGGGCCAACGTCCTGACTTTC. The chain has TRBV29-1 and TRBJ2-6; no reliable D call. Germline CDR1 reads SQVTM; CDR2 reads ANQGSEA. V lost 6 bases and J 0 bases, leaving 6 bases between the germline ends. The CDR3 has 13 residues.

Details on this clonotype: This sequence may be a read error, since a much larger clone differs from it by one base. The chain is built from TRBV9 and TRBJ1-1; weak D call: TRBD1 (6 bases). The CDR3 is made up of 13 amino acids. Germline V CDR1 and CDR2: SGDLS, YYNGEE. V was shortened by 4 bases and J by 5 bases, with 12 bases between the two germline ends. The CDR3 DNA reads TGTGCCAGCAGCTTCCGAGGGGGGACTGAAGCTTTCTTT. Its translation is CASSFRGGTEAFF.

There are many counts of this clonotype. This chain connects TRBV7-9 to TRBJ1-1; a weak D match, TRBD1 (5 bases). CDR1 and CDR2 from the germline V gene are SEHNR and FQNEAQ (reference sequence). Trimming cost V 3 bases and J 4 bases, with 12 bases left between them. This CDR3 comprises 14 residues. Written as DNA, the CDR3 is TGTGCCAGCAGCTTTGGGGACGGAACCACTGAAGCTTTCTTT. Amino acids: CASSFGDGTTEAFF. Combining the CDR3 with reference TRBV7-9 and TRBJ1-1 gives the whole variable domain DTGVSQNPRHKITKRGQNVTFRCDPISEHNRLYWYRQTLGQGPEFLTYFQNEAQLEKSRLLSDRFSAERPKGSFSTLEIQRTEQGDSAMYLCASSFGDGTTEAFFGQGTRLTVV.

This clonotype has at least ten counts. V usage is TRBV14 and J usage is TRBJ2-3; D is unresolved. The CDR3 has 14 residues. Germline V gene lookup returns CDR1 SGHDN and CDR2 FVKESK. V lost 3 bases to trimming and J lost 2 bases, with 9 bases between them. For the CDR3, the DNA is TGTGCCAGCAGCCAGAGACCCGACACAGATACGCAGTATTTT. It specifies CASSQRPDTDTQYF.

The CDR3 spells CAISGAVPGAFF. Written as DNA, the CDR3 is TGTGCCATCAGCGGGGCCGTGCCGGGAGCTTTCTTT. The chain couples TRBV10-3 to TRBJ1-1; TRBD1 might be the D (5 bases). This CDR3 contains 12 residues. The ends were cut back, 6 bases at V and 10 bases at J, with 15 bases in the middle. Germline loops: CDR1 ENHRY, CDR2 SYGVKD.

This clonotype was picked up many times. V usage is TRBV5-1 and J usage is TRBJ2-1; 7 bases fit TRBD2. The CDR3 has 15 residues. V shed 3 bases and J 6 bases; nucleotides not matched to a gene: 9. Germline CDR1 reads SGHRS; CDR2 reads YFSETQ. This chain's CDR3 is CASSSLSGGLNEQFF. The CDR3 nucleotides are TGCGCCAGCAGCTCACTTTCGGGGGGTCTCAATGAGCAGTTCTTC.